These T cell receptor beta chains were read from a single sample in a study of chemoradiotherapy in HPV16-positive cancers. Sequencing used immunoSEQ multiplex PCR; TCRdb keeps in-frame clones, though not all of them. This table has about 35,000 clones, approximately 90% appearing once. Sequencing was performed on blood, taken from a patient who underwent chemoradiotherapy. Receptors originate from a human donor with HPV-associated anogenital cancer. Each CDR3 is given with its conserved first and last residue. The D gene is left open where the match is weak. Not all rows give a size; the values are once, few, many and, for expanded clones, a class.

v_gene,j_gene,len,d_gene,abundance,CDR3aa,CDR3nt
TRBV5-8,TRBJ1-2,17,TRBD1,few,CASTPRGTVDNRYGYTF,TGTGCCAGCACCCCGCGGGGGACAGTCGACAATCGCTATGGCTACACCTTC
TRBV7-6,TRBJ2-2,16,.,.,CASSLSASDNTGELFF,TGTGCCAGCAGCTTGTCTGCTAGCGACAACACCGGGGAGCTGTTTTTT
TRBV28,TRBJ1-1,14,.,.,CASMSAGRTTEAFF,TGTGCCAGCATGAGCGCAGGGCGGACCACTGAAGCTTTCTTT
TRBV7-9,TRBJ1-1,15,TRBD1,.,CASSLRQGENTEAFF,TGTGCCAGCAGCCTCAGACAGGGGGAGAACACTGAAGCTTTCTTT
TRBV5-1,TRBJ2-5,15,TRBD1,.,CASSRDSDLQETQYF,TGCGCCAGCAGCCGGGACAGTGACCTCCAAGAGACCCAGTACTTC
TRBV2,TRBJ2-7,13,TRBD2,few,CAITSGGAHEQYF,TGTGCCATCACTAGCGGGGGGGCCCACGAGCAGTACTTC
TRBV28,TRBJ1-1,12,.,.,CASSLRATEAFF,TGTGCCAGCAGTTTAAGGGCCACAGAAGCTTTCTTT
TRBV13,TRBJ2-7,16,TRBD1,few,CASSDTQFRGPNEQYF,TGTGCCAGCAGCGACACGCAGTTCAGGGGGCCCAACGAGCAGTACTTC
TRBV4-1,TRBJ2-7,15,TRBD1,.,CASSLQTGESYEQYF,TGCGCCAGCAGCCTACAGACAGGGGAATCCTACGAGCAGTACTTC
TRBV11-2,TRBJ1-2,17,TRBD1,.,CASSLNFLRDRARGYTF,TGTGCCAGCAGCTTAAATTTTCTCCGGGACAGGGCTCGTGGCTACACCTTC
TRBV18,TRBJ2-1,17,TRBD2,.,CASSPNTGLAYYNEQFF,TGTGCCAGCTCACCTAATACGGGACTAGCGTACTACAATGAGCAGTTCTTC
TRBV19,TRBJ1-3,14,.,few,CASSWQGRGNTIYF,TGTGCCAGTAGTTGGCAGGGTAGAGGAAACACCATATATTTT
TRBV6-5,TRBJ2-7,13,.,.,CASSSKNLYEQYF,TGTGCCAGCAGTTCTAAGAACCTGTACGAGCAGTACTTC
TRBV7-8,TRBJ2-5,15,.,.,CASSLGGRIQETQYF,TGTGCCAGCAGCCTAGGAGGAAGGATCCAAGAGACCCAGTACTTC